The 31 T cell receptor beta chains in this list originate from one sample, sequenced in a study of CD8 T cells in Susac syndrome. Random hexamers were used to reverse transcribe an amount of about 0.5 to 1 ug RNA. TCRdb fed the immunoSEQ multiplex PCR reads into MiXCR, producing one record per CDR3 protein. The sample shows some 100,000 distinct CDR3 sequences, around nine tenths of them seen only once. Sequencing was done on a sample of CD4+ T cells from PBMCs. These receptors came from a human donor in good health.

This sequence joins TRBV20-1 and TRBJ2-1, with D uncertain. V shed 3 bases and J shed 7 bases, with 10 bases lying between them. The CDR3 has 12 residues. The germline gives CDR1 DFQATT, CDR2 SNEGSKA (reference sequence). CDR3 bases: TGCAGTGCTAGCCAGACTCTTAATGAGCAGTTCTTC. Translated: CSASQTLNEQFF.

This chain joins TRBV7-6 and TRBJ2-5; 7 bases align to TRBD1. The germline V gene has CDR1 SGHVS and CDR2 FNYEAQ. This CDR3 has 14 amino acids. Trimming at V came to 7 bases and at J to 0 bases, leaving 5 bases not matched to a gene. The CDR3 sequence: CASNSGQYQETQYF. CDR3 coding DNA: TGTGCCAGCAATTCGGGACAGTACCAAGAGACCCAGTACTTC.

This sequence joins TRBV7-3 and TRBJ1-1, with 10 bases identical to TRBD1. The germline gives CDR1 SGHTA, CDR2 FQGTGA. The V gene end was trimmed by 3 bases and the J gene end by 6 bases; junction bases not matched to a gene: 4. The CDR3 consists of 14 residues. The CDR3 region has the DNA TGTGCCAGCAGCTTGGGACAGGGGTCCTCTGAAGCTTTCTTT. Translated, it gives CASSLGQGSSEAFF.

The CDR3 reads CAWGGRTEAFF. The CDR3 DNA follows: TGTGCCTGGGGGGGAAGGACCGAGGCTTTCTTT. The chain uses TRBV30 and TRBJ1-1; perhaps TRBD1 as D (5 bases). Germline CDR1 is GTSNPN and CDR2 is SVGIG (reference sequence). The CDR3 has 11 amino acids. V was shortened by 5 bases and J by 11 bases, with 15 bases between the two germline ends.

For the CDR3, the DNA is TGTGCCAGTAGCCAACAGGGGGTAACGCAGTATTTT. It codes for CASSQQGVTQYF. The rearrangement links TRBV19 to TRBJ2-3, with 8 bases lining up with TRBD1. With V trimmed by 6 bases and J by 9 bases, 5 bases remained unmatched. Germline V lookup: CDR1 LNHDA, CDR2 SQIVND (reference sequence). The CDR3 extends over 12 amino acids.

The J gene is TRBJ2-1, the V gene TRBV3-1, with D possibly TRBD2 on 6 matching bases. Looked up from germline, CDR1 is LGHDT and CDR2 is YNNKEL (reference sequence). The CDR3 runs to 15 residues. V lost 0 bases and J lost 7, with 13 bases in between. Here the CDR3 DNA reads TGTGCCAGCAGCCAAGATGGACTAAGTCTAAATGAGCAGTTCTTC. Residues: CASSQDGLSLNEQFF.

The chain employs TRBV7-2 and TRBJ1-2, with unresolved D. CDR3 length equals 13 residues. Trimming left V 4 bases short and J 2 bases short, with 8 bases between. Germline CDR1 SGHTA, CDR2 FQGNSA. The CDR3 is CASSSTENYGYTF. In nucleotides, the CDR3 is TGTGCCAGCAGCTCGACCGAGAACTATGGCTACACCTTC.

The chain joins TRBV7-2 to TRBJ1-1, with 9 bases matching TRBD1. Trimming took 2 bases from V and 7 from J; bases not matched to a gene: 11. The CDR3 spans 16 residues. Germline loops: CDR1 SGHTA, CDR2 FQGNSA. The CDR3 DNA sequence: TGTGCCAGCAGCTTATGGGCCGGTACAGGGGGCGGTGAAGCTTTCTTT. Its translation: CASSLWAGTGGGEAFF.

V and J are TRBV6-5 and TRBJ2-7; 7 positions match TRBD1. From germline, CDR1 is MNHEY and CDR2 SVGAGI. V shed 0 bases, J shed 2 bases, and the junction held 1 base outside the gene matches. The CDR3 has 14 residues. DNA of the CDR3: TGTGCCAGCAGTTACTCAACAGGGGCCTACGAGCAGTACTTC. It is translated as CASSYSTGAYEQYF.

The CDR3 DNA reads TGTGCCAGCACCTCAGACCTAGCGGGCTACGAGCAGTACTTC. This codes for CASTSDLAGYEQYF. The V and J genes are TRBV12-3 or TRBV12-4 and TRBJ2-7, with 8 bases lining up with TRBD2. CDR3 length: 14 residues. J was trimmed by 3 bases and V by 7 bases; bases with no gene match: 8.

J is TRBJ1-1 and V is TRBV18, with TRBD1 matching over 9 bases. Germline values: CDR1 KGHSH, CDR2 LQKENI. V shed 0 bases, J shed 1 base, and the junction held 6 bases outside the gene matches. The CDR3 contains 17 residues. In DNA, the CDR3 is TGTGCCAGCTCACCACCGACAGGGGGGGATCAGAACACTGAAGCTTTCTTT. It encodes CASSPPTGGDQNTEAFF.

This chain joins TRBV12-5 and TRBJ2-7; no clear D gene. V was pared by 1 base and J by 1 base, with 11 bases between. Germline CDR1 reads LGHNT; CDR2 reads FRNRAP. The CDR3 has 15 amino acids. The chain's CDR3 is CASGLDFNRSYEQYF. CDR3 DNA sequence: TGTGCTAGTGGTTTGGACTTCAATCGATCCTACGAGCAGTACTTC.

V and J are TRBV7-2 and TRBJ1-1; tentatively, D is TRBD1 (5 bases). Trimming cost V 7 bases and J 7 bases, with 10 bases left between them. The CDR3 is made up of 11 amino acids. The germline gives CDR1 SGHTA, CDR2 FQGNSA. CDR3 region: CASTPTVEAFF. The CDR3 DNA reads TGTGCCAGCACCCCGACAGTTGAAGCTTTCTTT.

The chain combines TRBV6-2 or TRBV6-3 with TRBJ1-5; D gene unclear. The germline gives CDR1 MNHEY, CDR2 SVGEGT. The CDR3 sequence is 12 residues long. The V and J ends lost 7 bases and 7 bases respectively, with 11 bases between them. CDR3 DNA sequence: TGTGCCAGCAACCTCGCGAGGCAGCCCCAGCATTTT. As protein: CASNLARQPQHF.

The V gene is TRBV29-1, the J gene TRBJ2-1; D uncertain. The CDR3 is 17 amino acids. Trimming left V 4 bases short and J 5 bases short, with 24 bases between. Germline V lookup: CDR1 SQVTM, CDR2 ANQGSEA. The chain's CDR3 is CSVGPRISRIEDNEQFF. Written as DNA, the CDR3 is TGCAGCGTTGGGCCCCGTATTTCGCGGATCGAGGACAATGAGCAGTTCTTC.

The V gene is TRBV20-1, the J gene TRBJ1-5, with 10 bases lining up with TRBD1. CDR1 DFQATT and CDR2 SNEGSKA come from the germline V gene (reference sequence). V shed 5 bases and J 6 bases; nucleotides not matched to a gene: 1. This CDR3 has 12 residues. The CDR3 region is CSARTGGQPQHF. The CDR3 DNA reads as TGCAGTGCTCGGACAGGGGGTCAGCCCCAGCATTTT.

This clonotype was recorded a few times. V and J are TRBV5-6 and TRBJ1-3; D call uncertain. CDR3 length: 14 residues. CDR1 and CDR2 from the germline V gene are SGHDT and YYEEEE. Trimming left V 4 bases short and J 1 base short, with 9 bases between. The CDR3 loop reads CASSLSSSGNTIYF. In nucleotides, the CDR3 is TGTGCCAGCAGCCTTTCATCGTCTGGAAACACCATATATTTT.

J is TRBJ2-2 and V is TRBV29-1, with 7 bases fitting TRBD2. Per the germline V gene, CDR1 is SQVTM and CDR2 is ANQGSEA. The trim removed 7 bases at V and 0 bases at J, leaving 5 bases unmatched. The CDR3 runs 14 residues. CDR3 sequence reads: CSGYGGSNTGELFF. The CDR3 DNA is TGCAGCGGTTACGGGGGGTCGAACACCGGGGAGCTGTTTTTT.

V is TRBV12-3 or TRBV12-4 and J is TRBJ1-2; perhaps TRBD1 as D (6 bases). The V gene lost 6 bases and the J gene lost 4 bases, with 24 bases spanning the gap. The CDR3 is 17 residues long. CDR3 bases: TGTGCCAGCAGCGATACTGGTGGGGGCCGTCGGGGCTATGGCTACACCTTC. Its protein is CASSDTGGGRRGYGYTF.

CDR3 amino acids: CASSARSTGGSALGYTF. The DNA of the CDR3 is TGTGCCAGCAGCGCGAGATCCACAGGGGGCTCAGCTCTTGGCTACACCTTC. The chain has TRBV9 and TRBJ1-2; 9 bases fit TRBD1. The germline gives CDR1 SGDLS, CDR2 YYNGEE. Trimming at V came to 3 bases and at J to 7 bases, leaving 16 bases not matched to a gene. The CDR3 runs to 17 residues.

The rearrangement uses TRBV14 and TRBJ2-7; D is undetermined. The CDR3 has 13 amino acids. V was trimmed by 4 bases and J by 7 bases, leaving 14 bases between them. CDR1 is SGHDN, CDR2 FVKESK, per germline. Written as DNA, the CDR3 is TGTGCCAGCAGCCCCGGACGGTTACGAGAGCAGTACTTC. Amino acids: CASSPGRLREQYF.

The CDR3 bases are TGTGCCAGCAGTTCCACAGGCTTCGGAGATACGCAGTATTTT. Translated, it gives CASSSTGFGDTQYF. The chain recombines TRBV6-6 with TRBJ2-3, with a weak D call TRBD1 (5 bases). Germline V gene sequence: CDR1 MNHNY, CDR2 SVGAGI (reference sequence). Between the trimmed V and J ends, which lost 4 bases and 5 bases, there was a span of 13 bases. This CDR3 region has 14 residues.

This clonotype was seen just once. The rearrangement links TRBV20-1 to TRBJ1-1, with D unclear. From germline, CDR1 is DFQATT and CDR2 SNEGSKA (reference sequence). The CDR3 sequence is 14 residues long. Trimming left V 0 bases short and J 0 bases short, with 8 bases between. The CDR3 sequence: CSARDSSMNTEAFF. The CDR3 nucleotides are TGCAGTGCTAGAGATAGTTCTATGAACACTGAAGCTTTCTTT.

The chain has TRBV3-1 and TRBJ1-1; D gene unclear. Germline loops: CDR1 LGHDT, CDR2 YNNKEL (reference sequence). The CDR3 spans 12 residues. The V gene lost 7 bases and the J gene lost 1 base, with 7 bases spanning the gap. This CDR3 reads CASTSWNTEAFF. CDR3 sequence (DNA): TGTGCCAGCACAAGCTGGAACACTGAAGCTTTCTTT.

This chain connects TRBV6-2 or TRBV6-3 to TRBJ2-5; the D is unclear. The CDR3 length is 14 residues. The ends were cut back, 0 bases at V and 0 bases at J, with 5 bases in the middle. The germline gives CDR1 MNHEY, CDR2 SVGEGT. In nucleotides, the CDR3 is TGTGCCAGCAGTTACTCGCCTTACCAAGAGACCCAGTACTTC. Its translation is CASSYSPYQETQYF.

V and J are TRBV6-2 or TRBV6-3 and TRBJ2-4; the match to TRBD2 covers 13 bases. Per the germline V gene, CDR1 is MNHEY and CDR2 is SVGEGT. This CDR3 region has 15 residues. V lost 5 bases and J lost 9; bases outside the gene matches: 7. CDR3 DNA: TGTGCCAGCAGTCTAACTAGCGGGAGGGCCTCCATTCAGTACTTC. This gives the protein CASSLTSGRASIQYF.

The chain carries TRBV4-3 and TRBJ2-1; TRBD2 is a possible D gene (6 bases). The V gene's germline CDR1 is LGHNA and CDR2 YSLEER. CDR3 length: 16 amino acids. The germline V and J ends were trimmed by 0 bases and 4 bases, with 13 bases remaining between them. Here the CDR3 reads CASSQDSLASYNEQFF. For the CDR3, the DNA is TGCGCCAGCAGCCAAGATTCACTAGCTTCGTACAATGAGCAGTTCTTC.

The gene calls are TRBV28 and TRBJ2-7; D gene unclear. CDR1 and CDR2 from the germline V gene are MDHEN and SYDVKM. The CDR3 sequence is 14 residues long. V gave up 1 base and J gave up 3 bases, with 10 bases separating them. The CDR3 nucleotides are TGTGCCAGCAGTTTATATGGACCGATCTACGAGCAGTACTTC. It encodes CASSLYGPIYEQYF.

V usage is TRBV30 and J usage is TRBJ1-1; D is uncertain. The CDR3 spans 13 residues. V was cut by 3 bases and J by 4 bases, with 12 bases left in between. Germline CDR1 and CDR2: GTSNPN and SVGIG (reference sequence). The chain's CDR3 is CAWREGRRTEAFF. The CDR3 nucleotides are TGTGCCTGGAGAGAGGGAAGGCGCACTGAAGCTTTCTTT.

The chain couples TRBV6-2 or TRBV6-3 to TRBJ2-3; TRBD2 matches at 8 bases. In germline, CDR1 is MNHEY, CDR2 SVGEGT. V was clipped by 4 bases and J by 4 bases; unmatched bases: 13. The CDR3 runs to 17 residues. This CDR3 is CASSFLVSGGTSDTQYF. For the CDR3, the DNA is TGTGCCAGCAGTTTCCTCGTTTCGGGGGGGACCTCAGATACGCAGTATTTT.

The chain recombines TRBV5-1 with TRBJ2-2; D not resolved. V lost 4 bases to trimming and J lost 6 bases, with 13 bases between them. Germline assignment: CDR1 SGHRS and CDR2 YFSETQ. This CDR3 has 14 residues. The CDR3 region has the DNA TGCGCCAGCAGCCACGACCGATTGCCCGGGGAGCTGTTTTTT. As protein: CASSHDRLPGELFF.